The clone carrying this TCR beta chain was seen a few times. As yet, its antigen is unknown. This sample stems from a study of T cell repertoires in cytomegalovirus infection. Overall study: A matching HLA type, together with CMV infection, was signaled by public TCR beta signatures.

In germline, CDR1 is MNHEY, CDR2 SVGEGT. Germline trimming cut 6 bases from V and 4 bases from J; bases unmatched to any gene: 8. The CDR3 is 15 residues long. Broader study findings: Pooled public TCR beta family frequency picked out CMV carriers with the relevant HLA.

TCRdb used MiXCR to reprocess the reads, holding one entry per CDR3 protein. In the table there are fewer than 1,000,000 distinct CDR3 sequences, around 32% of which are singletons. The chain links TRBV6-2 or TRBV6-3 to TRBJ1-5; 8 bases fit TRBD1. The sequence derives from a human donor in good health (CMV status not recorded). Some clones in this sample may be carry-over from other donors' samples. The material was cultured CD8+ T cells from PBMCs, obtained from culture after CMV antigen stimulation. CDR3 bases: TGTGCCAGCAGCCCGACAGGGGAAGGAAATCAGCCCCAGCATTTT. Translating it yields CASSPTGEGNQPQHF.